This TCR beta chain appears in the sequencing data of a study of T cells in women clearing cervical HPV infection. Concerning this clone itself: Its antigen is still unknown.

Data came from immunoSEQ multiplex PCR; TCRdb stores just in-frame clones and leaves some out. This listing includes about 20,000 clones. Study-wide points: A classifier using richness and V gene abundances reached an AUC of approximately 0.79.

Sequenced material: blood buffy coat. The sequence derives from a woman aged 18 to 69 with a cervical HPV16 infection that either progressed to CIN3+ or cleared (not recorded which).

Incomplete CDR3 DNA: TGCAGTGCGGATAGCGGCCAAGAGACC. It specifies CSADSGQET. The complete CDR3 sequence is CSADSGQETQYF. V usage is TRBV20-1 and J usage is TRBJ2-5; maybe TRBD2 (6 bases). The CDR3 end lies 3 residues beyond the end of the read and is filled in from the germline J gene. CDR3 length equals 12 residues. Germline-derived CDR1 and CDR2 are DFQATT and SNEGSKA (reference sequence). V was pared by 6 bases and J by 1 base, with 9 bases between.